The 18 T cell receptor beta chains below all came from one sample that was sequenced in a study of blood T cell repertoires in COVID-19. The table came from immunoSEQ multiplex PCR; TCRdb's copy has only in-frame clones and leaves some out. The table shows more than 150,000 clones, with about 86% occurring only once. Sequenced material: peripheral blood. Every receptor here comes from a man between 65 and 79 years old with active or convalescent COVID-19.

The chain uses TRBV7-3 and TRBJ1-1, with D perhaps matching TRBD1 (6 bases). This CDR3 contains 15 residues. Germline CDR1 and CDR2: SGHTA and FQGTGA. V gave up 5 bases and J gave up 1 base, with 14 bases separating them. This CDR3 is CASSPQAGENTEAFF. For the CDR3, the DNA is TGTGCCAGCAGCCCCCAAGCAGGGGAGAACACTGAAGCTTTCTTT.

This clone was picked up many times. The chain couples TRBV28 to TRBJ2-2; D is ambiguous. Germline V gives CDR1 MDHEN, CDR2 SYDVKM. The CDR3 is 13 amino acids. V was trimmed by 6 bases and J by 4 bases, leaving 9 bases between them. The CDR3 region is CASSPRGTGELFF. The CDR3 coding sequence is TGTGCCAGCAGCCCTCGCGGCACCGGGGAGCTGTTTTTT.

This chain joins TRBV3-1 (or the pseudogene TRBV3-2) and TRBJ1-2; 8 positions match TRBD1. This CDR3 region has 15 residues. Germline V lookup: CDR1 LGHDT, CDR2 YNNKEL (reference sequence). J was trimmed by 4 bases and V by 4 bases; bases with no gene match: 8. The CDR3 here is CASSLIRGPPYGYTF. The CDR3 DNA sequence: TGTGCCAGCAGCCTGATCAGGGGGCCCCCCTATGGCTACACCTTC.

This chain uses TRBV4-1 with TRBJ2-7; D remains ambiguous. CDR1 and CDR2 from the germline V gene are MGHRA and YSYEKL. Deletions cut 0 bases from V and 4 bases from J, with 4 bases between. This CDR3 has 12 amino acids. CDR3 sequence reads: CASSQDKYEQYF. CDR3 in DNA: TGCGCCAGCAGCCAAGATAAATACGAGCAGTACTTC.

This rearrangement joins TRBV9 to TRBJ1-3; D is unclear. The CDR3 runs to 15 residues. The germline V gene has CDR1 SGDLS and CDR2 YYNGEE. The V gene lost 6 bases and the J gene lost 3 bases, with 16 bases spanning the gap. CDR3 sequence reads: CASTEQPGIGNTIYF. The CDR3 DNA is TGTGCCAGCACCGAACAACCGGGGATTGGAAACACCATATATTTT.

The chain joins TRBV7-9 to TRBJ2-4, with a possible D match to TRBD2 (5 bases). V lost 5 bases and J lost 0, with 11 bases in between. CDR1 and CDR2 from the germline V gene are SEHNR and FQNEAQ (reference sequence). The CDR3 totals 15 residues. CDR3 amino acids: CASSREGVAKNIQYF. The CDR3 nucleotides are TGTGCCAGCAGCCGAGAGGGCGTAGCCAAAAACATTCAGTACTTC.

The V gene is TRBV27, the J gene TRBJ2-2; a weak D match, TRBD1 (6 bases). The CDR3 extends over 15 amino acids. Germline V gives CDR1 MNHEY, CDR2 SMNVEV (reference sequence). The V and J ends lost 5 bases and 1 base respectively, with 11 bases between them. The CDR3 DNA is TGTGCCAGCAGTCCCCGGGGACAGAACACCGGGGAGCTGTTTTTT. Its translation: CASSPRGQNTGELFF.

The J gene is TRBJ2-7, the V gene TRBV5-4; 7 bases line up with TRBD2. CDR1 is SGHNT and CDR2 is YYREEE in the germline V gene (reference sequence). The CDR3 totals 12 residues. The J segment lost 7 bases and the V segment lost 3 bases, leaving 4 bases of the junction unmatched. CDR3 nucleotides: TGTGCCAGCAGCTCGGCCGGGAGGGAGCAGTACTTC. This translates into CASSSAGREQYF.

The chain employs TRBV4-3 and TRBJ2-7; TRBD2 agrees at 7 bases. The J segment lost 6 bases and the V segment lost 0 bases, leaving 5 bases of the junction unmatched. This CDR3 has 14 amino acids. Germline V gene sequence: CDR1 LGHNA, CDR2 YSLEER. As DNA, the CDR3 is TGCGCCAGCAGCCAAGACCCACGGGGGGTCGAGCAGTACTTC. Translated: CASSQDPRGVEQYF.

V and J are TRBV5-6 and TRBJ1-5, with TRBD1 identical over 10 bases. The CDR3 runs to 15 residues. Looked up from germline, CDR1 is SGHDT and CDR2 is YYEEEE. V was clipped by 4 bases and J by 5 bases; unmatched bases: 6. The CDR3 DNA sequence: TGTGCCAGCAGCGAATCCGGGACAGGGGATCAGCCCCAGCATTTT. Residues: CASSESGTGDQPQHF.

The chain couples TRBV28 to TRBJ1-2; a possible D gene is TRBD1 (5 bases). This CDR3 spans 12 amino acids. CDR1 is MDHEN, CDR2 SYDVKM, per germline. For the CDR3, the DNA is TGTGCGCTACAGGACCGGATCTATGGCTACACCTTC. Protein: CALQDRIYGYTF.

This clone showed up just a few times. The chain is built from TRBV27 and TRBJ1-1; no clear D gene. The CDR3 covers 14 residues. The V end was cut by 2 bases, the J end by 5 bases, with 12 bases between. Germline loops: CDR1 MNHEY, CDR2 SMNVEV (reference sequence). CDR3 sequence reads: CASSLGRPGTEAFF. DNA of the CDR3: TGTGCCAGCAGTTTAGGGAGACCTGGAACTGAAGCTTTCTTT.

The V gene is TRBV9, the J gene TRBJ1-3, with TRBD1 matching 7 bases. CDR1 SGDLS and CDR2 YYNGEE come from the germline V gene. V was clipped by 1 base and J by 2 bases; unmatched bases: 6. The CDR3 contains 16 residues. The CDR3 reads CASSVSPRGTGNTIYF. The DNA of the CDR3 is TGTGCCAGCAGCGTATCCCCCAGGGGGACTGGAAACACCATATATTTT.

This CDR3 reads CASSFLGQGAGGYTF. CDR3 coding DNA: TGCGCCAGCAGCTTCCTGGGACAGGGGGCGGGTGGCTACACCTTC. The V and J genes are TRBV5-1 and TRBJ1-2; 12 nucleotides align to TRBD1. Trimming cost V 2 bases and J 7 bases; bases outside gene matches: 6. This CDR3 has 15 amino acids. The V gene's germline CDR1 is SGHRS and CDR2 YFSETQ.

The chain is built from TRBV5-1 and TRBJ1-5; 12 bases map to TRBD1. J was trimmed by 7 bases and V by 5 bases; bases with no gene match: 7. The CDR3 is made up of 15 amino acids. The germline CDR1 and CDR2 sequences are SGHRS and YFSETQ. CDR3 DNA sequence: TGCGCCAGCAGGCTCGGGACAGGGGGCGGGCAGCCCCAGCATTTT. This codes for CASRLGTGGGQPQHF.

The chain carries TRBV5-1 and TRBJ1-5; D not certain. CDR1 and CDR2 (germline): SGHRS, YFSETQ. The CDR3 has 14 amino acids. The V gene lost 0 bases and the J gene lost 7 bases, with 11 bases spanning the gap. CDR3 region: CASSLAEGGQPQHF. CDR3 bases: TGCGCCAGCAGCTTGGCGGAGGGTGGACAGCCCCAGCATTTT.

V gene TRBV21-1 combines with J gene TRBJ2-3; the table's TRBD2 call for D was not verified on the DNA. TRBV21-1 is a pseudogene locus. This CDR3 is built from 14 residues. CDR3 DNA sequence: TGTGCCAGCAGCCCCGGGGGGGCCCCGTCCCAGCGGTATTTT. Protein sequence: CASSPGGAPSQRYF.

The V and J genes are TRBV4-1 and TRBJ1-2, with D tentatively TRBD1 (5 bases). The CDR3 extends over 13 amino acids. Germline V CDR1 and CDR2: MGHRA, YSYEKL. The V gene lost 4 bases and the J gene lost 3 bases, with 9 bases spanning the gap. The CDR3 DNA sequence: TGCGCCAGCAGCCTGGGACTCGACTATGGCTACACCTTC. It is translated as CASSLGLDYGYTF.